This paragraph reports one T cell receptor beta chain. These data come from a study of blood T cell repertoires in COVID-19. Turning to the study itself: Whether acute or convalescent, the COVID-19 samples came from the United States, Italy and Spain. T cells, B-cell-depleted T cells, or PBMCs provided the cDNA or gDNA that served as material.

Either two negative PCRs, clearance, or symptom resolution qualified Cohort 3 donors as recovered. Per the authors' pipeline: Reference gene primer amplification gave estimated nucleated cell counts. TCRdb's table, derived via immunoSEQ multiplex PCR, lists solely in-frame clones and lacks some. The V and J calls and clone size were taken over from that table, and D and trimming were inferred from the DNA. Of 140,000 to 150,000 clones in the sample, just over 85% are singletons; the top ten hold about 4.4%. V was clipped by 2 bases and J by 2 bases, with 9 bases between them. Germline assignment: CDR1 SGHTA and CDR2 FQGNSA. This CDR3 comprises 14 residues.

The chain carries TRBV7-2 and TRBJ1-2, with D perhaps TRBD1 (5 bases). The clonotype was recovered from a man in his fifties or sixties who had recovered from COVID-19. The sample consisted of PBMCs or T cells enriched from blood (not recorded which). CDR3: CASSLLQGNYGYTF. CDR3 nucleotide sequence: TGTGCCAGCAGCTTATTGCAGGGAAACTATGGCTACACCTTC.